The subject of this entry is one TCR beta chain. This clone appeared a single time. This receptor's antigen is unknown. Base qualities are missing; no much larger clone stands one base away. TCRbeta CDR3 regions were amplified from genomic DNA using the immunoSEQ Assay, a bias-controlled multiplex PCR. On the authors' methods: Within the assay, amplification of reference gene primers was used to estimate how many nucleated cells each sample contained. To quantify the absolute abundance of each unique TCRbeta CDR3 rearrangement, sequence reads were collapsed and filtered. Productive Simpson clonality was computed per sample as the square root of Simpson's diversity index over productive rearrangements. Held by TCRdb, this immuneACCESS table contains in-frame sequences only and omits some clones. Under half of the omission traces to an unresolved V gene where checked; the cause of the rest is unknown. D and trimming come from the DNA, and the V and J calls and clone size come from that table. Here the sample has tens of thousands of clones; 85% occur a single time. The leading ten clones occupy around 25% of the sample.

This sample stems from a study of blood T cell repertoires in COVID-19 (dated by TCRdb to 2019 to 2021). In terms of the full investigation: Samples from collaborators originated in the United States, Italy and Spain and spanned both the acute and convalescent phases of COVID-19. The repertoires were released in a freely available public database meant as a resource for research on the immune response to SARS-CoV-2. The dataset comprised deeply sampled blood TCRbeta repertoires from subjects exposed to, actively infected with, or recovered from COVID-19. Samples were obtained from the ongoing ImmuneRACE study (first 160 participants) and from about 1,300 subjects provided by 6 global collaborators. The prospective study material was composed of cDNA or gDNA derived from T cells, B-cell-depleted T cells, or PBMCs. Where available, HLA class I and class II types were taken from metadata supplied by the sample provider and were not determined by assay-based typing. Nearly every sample came with metadata listing a de-identified subject ID, COVID-19 status, age in years and sex.

Whole blood was collected in K2EDTA tubes by collaborating institutions according to the institutions' own protocols. For TCRbeta analysis, collaborators shipped samples as frozen whole blood, isolated PBMCs, or DNA extracted from either of those sample types. Beyond this particular receptor, the publication reports: Clinical and demographic metadata were provided uncurated, with the amount varying by source and participant.

Trimming at the junction amounts to 8 bases on V and 5 bases on J, and the germline ends lie 12 bases apart. The CDR3 starts with the cysteine, ends with the phenylalanine, and has 13 residues. This entry keeps only the CDR3 DNA: 39 bases, framed from base 1. CDR1 and CDR2, per the germline V gene, are SNHLY and FYNNEI. The V and J segments used are TRBV2 and TRBJ2-2; perhaps TRBD1 is the D gene, with 6 bases matching. The clonotype comes from a human donor in a cohort sampled during active COVID-19. Sample: peripheral blood. The DNA sequence reads TGTGCCAGCGGAAAGCAGGGGACCGGGGAGCTGTTTTTT. Its translation is CASGKQGTGELFF.